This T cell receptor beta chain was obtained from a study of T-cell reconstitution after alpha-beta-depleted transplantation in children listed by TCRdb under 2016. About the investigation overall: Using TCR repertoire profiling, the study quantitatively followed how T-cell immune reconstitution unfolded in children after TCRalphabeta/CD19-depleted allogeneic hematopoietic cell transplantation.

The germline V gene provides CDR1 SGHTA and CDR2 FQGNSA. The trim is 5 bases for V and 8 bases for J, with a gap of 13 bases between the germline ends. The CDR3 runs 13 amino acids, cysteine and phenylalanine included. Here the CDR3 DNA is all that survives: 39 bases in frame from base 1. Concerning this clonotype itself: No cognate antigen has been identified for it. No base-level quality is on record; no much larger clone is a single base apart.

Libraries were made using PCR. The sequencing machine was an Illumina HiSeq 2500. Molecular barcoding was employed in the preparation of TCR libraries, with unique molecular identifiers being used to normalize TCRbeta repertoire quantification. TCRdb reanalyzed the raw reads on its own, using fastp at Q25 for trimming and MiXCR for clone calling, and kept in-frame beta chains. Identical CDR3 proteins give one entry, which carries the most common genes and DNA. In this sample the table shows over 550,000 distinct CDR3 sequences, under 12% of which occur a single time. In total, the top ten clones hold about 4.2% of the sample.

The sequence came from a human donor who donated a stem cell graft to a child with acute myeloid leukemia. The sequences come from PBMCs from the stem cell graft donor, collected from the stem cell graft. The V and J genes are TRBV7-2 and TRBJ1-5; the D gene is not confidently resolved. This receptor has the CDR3 CASSTHPDKPQHF. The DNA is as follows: TGTGCCAGCAGCACCCACCCCGACAAGCCCCAGCATTTT.